This entry features one T cell receptor (beta chain) sequence. Its antigen remains unidentified. The CDR3 is 14 residues long. The germline V and J ends were trimmed by 0 bases and 3 bases, with 9 bases remaining between them. In germline, CDR1 is MGHRA, CDR2 YSYEKL. The entry originates in a study of CD8+ T cells in alopecia areata. Study-level points and caveats: Tofacitinib significantly brought down scalp clonality and expanded CD8+ clones among top 100. On tofacitinib, scalp and blood still held many of the expanded lesional clones.

Once RNA had been extracted, it was reverse transcribed into cDNA to act as the sequencing template. TCRdb's copy holds only in-frame clones and misses some; the assay was immunoSEQ multiplex PCR. Of roughly 70,000 clones in the sample, around 30% were seen once. Noted treatment: oral pan-JAK inhibitor, 5-10 mg twice daily. The chain has TRBV4-1 and TRBJ2-7; D is perhaps TRBD2 (5 bases). The sequence was obtained from a human donor with alopecia areata. Here the sequenced sample was CD8+ T cells sorted from blood, taken at week 4, from a patient treated with tofacitinib. This chain's CDR3 is CASSQDASSYEQYF. CDR3 DNA: TGCGCCAGCAGCCAAGATGCTAGCAGCTACGAGCAGTACTTC.